Sequencing of this T cell receptor (beta chain) was carried out in a study of shared clonotypes between healthy human individuals. The study's findings and limits: Specimens sampled were limited to blood, with tissue repertoires likely differing. Sharing across a few donors was seen in roughly 5% of naive CD4 clonotypes.

The test was conducted at deep level. Here immunoSEQ multiplex PCR was the method, and the copy in TCRdb shows in-frame clones only, minus some. This sample has around 1.1 million clones; 78% occur once, and the top ten carry 0.5% to 0.65%. Comment on this clone: Its antigen is not known.

This TCR derives from a man aged 18 to 35 in good health. Some clones in this sample may be carry-over from other donors' samples. Sequenced input: memory CD4+ T cells from PBMCs. The subset: CD45RA-negative fraction.

The CDR3 DNA sequence: TGCGCCAGCACCAGGACAGGGGGAGCCTACGAGCAGTACTTC. Protein sequence: CASTRTGGAYEQYF. V usage is TRBV5-1 and J usage is TRBJ2-7; TRBD1 matches at 10 bases. V lost 6 bases, J lost 2 bases, and 5 bases stayed unmatched. The CDR3 runs 14 residues. The germline CDR1 and CDR2 sequences are SGHRS and YFSETQ.